This TCR beta chain was sequenced in a study of cytomegalovirus exposure and HLA in healthy donors. Study-wide context: Inside one of the first data releases sat some 85 million unique TCRs taken from HLA-typed donors.

To note about this clone: Its antigen remains unknown.

Primers for the PCR totalled 60 Vbeta and 13 Jbeta. Method: immunoSEQ multiplex PCR; TCRdb's copy keeps in-frame clones and lacks some. The sample has some 100,000 clones, around 70% seen once; the top ten hold about 15%. Study observations and caveats: Roughly uniform depth of sequencing across donors was assumed in presence/absence analyses. In a later analysis, V- and J-gene trimming of beta chains associated with a DCLRE1C missense variant, replicated independently. A later analysis, which compared TCR beta chains of equal frequency, found the HLA-associated ones more clonally expanded.

Sequenced material: PBMCs. This clonotype originated in a woman aged 50 to 60 in good health and CMV-seropositive.

The CDR3 nucleotides are TGTGCCAGCAGCTACCGACTAGCGGGAGTCTCAAACGAGCAGTACTTC. Translation gives CASSYRLAGVSNEQYF. V and J are TRBV7-8 and TRBJ2-7, with 12 nucleotides matching TRBD2. V dropped 4 bases and J dropped 5; count of bases not matched to a gene: 9. The CDR3 length is 16 residues. Germline lookup yields CDR1 SGHVS and CDR2 FQNEAQ.